This T cell receptor beta chain came from a study of breast tumors, draining lymph nodes, adjacent tissues. As regards this clonotype: Its specificity is not known.

The lymph nodes were axillary draining lymph nodes from breast cancer patients. MiXCR, applied by TCRdb to the multiplex PCR reads, yields one record per CDR3 protein. The sample consists of under 150,000 distinct CDR3 sequences, around 20% of them appearing once. The CDR3 totals 15 residues. Germline CDR1 is MDHEN and CDR2 is SYDVKM. With V trimmed by 4 bases and J by 4 bases, 5 bases remained unmatched. Findings of the study overall: Tumors had less TCR diversity than lymph nodes, more than nontumor tissue. The lymph node origin of tumor T cells was framed as consistent with a hypothesis, not demonstrated. Luminal-like breast cancer showed significantly higher tumor–nontumor repertoire similarity than basal-like. Most tumor T cells seemingly derive from lymph node, then expand in tumor.

Sequencing used axillary lymph node tissue. The chain is built from TRBV28 and TRBJ1-4, with 8 bases identical to TRBD1. The origin of this receptor is a female donor with breast cancer. Some clones in this sample may be carry-over from other donors' samples. CDR3 nucleotide sequence: TGTGCCAGCAGTTGGGGGACAGGCCTTAATGAAAAACTGTTTTTT. Amino acid sequence: CASSWGTGLNEKLFF.